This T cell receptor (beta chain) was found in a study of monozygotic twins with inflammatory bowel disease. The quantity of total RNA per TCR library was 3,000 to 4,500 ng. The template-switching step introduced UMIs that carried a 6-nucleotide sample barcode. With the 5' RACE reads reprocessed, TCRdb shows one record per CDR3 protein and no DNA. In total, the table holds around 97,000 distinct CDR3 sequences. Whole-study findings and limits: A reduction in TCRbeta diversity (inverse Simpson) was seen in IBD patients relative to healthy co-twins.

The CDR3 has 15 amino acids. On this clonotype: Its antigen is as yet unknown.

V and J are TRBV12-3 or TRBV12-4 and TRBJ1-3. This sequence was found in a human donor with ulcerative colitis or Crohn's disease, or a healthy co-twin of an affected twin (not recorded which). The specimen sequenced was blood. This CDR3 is CASSQIGVSGNTIYF.